Detailed here is one TCR beta chain. This CDR3 is built from 13 residues. Germline loops: CDR1 SGHTA, CDR2 FQGNSA. V was shortened by 1 base and J by 2 bases, with 6 bases between the two germline ends. This sample stems from a study of pediatric ulcerative colitis. The rectum was sampled with one to two pinch biopsies at colonoscopy. Each sample received Survey-level depth of up to 500,000 reads. Method: immunoSEQ multiplex PCR; TCRdb's copy keeps in-frame clones and lacks some. The data show about 11,000 clones, approximately 85% seen once. The sequenced material came from gut tissue. The TCR sequence derives from a girl aged 5-17 years who was a control in a study of pediatric ulcerative colitis. This chain uses TRBV7-2 with TRBJ2-7; D gene unclear. The CDR3 DNA follows: TGTGCCAGCAGCTTAGAAACAGCCTACGAGCAGTACTTC. This encodes CASSLETAYEQYF.